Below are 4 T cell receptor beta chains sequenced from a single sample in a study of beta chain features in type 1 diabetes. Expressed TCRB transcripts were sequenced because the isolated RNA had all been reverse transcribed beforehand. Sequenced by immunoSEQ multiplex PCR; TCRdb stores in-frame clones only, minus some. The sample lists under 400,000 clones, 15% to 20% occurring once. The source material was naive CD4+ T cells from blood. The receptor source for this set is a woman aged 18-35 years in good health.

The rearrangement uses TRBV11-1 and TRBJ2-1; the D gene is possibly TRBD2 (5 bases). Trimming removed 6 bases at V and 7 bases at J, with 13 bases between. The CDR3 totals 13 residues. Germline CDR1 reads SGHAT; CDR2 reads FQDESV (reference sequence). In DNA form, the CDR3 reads TGTGCCAGCAGGGCCCTCGGACTGAATGAGCAGTTCTTC. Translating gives CASRALGLNEQFF.

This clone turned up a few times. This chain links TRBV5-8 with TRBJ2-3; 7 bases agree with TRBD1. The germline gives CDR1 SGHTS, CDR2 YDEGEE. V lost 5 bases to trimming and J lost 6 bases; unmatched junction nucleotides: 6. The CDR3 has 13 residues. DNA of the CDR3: TGTGCCAGCAGGTTACAGGGGTCTGATACGCAGTATTTT. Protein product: CASRLQGSDTQYF.

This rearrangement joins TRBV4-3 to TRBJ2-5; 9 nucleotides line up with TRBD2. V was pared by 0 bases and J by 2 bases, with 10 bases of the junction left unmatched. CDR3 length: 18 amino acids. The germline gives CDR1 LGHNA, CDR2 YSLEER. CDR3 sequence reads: CASSQDLRGGLSQETQYF. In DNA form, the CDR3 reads TGCGCCAGCAGCCAAGATTTGCGGGGGGGCCTGAGTCAAGAGACCCAGTACTTC.

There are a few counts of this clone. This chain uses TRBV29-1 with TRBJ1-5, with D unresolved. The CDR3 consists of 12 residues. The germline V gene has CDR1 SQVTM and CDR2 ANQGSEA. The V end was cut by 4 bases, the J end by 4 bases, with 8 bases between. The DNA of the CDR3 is TGCAGCGTTGCAGAGCAGAATCAGCCCCAGCATTTT. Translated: CSVAEQNQPQHF. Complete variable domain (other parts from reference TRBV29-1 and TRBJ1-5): SAVISQKPSRDICQRGTSLTIQCQVDSQVTMMFWYRQQPGQSLTLIATANQGSEATYESGFVIDKFPISRPNLTFSTLTVSNMSPEDSSIYLCSVAEQNQPQHFGDGTRLSIL.